The text below deals with one TCR beta chain. Its cognate antigen is unknown. This sample is part of a study of shared clonotypes between healthy human individuals. The overall study: Participating donors consisted of a couple of women and a few men aged 18 to 49. General study points: Represented diversity, genetic and exposure-history alike, was limited by few donors. Naive subsets usually exceeded memory subsets in estimated richness. Rarefaction revealed incomplete sorted-subset sequencing despite large depth.

Sequenced by immunoSEQ multiplex PCR; TCRdb stores in-frame clones only, minus some. The repertoire has over a million clones, roughly 70% of them found once; the top ten carry over 1.3%. The CDR3 has 12 residues. Germline CDR1 is MNHEY and CDR2 is SVGAGI. Trimming shortened V by 11 bases and J by 3 bases, and 10 bases separated the two germline ends. Material for sequencing was memory CD4+ T cells sorted from blood. Documented subset: CD45RA-negative fraction. This receptor was identified in a man aged 18 to 35 in good health. This chain uses TRBV6-5 with TRBJ2-2; D gene uncertain. The CDR3 reads CASTRDTGELFF. Written as DNA, the CDR3 is TGTGCCTCTACAAGGGACACCGGGGAGCTGTTTTTT.